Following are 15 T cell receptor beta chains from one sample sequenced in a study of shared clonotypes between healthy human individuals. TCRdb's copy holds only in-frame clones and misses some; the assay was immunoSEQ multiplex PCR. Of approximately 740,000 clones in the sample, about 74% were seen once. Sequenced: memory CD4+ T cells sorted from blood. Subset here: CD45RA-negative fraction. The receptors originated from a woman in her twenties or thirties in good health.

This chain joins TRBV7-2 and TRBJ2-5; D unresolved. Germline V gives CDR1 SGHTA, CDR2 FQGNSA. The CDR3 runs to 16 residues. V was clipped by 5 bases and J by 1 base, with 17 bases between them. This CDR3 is CASSRDIGSTQETQYF. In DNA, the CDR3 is TGTGCCAGCAGCCGAGATATCGGGTCCACCCAAGAGACCCAGTACTTC.

The CDR3 bases are TGTGCCAGCAGCCCCAGGGTGATCGATACGCAGTATTTT. It specifies CASSPRVIDTQYF. The chain carries TRBV6-5 and TRBJ2-3, with a possible D match to TRBD1 (5 bases). Trimming left V 6 bases short and J 6 bases short, with 13 bases between. The germline CDR1 and CDR2 sequences are MNHEY and SVGAGI. The length of the CDR3 is 13 residues.

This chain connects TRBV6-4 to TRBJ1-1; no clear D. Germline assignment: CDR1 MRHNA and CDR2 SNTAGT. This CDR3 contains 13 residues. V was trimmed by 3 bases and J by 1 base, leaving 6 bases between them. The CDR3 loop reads CASSEKENTEAFF. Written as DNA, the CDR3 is TGTGCCAGCAGTGAGAAGGAGAACACTGAAGCTTTCTTT.

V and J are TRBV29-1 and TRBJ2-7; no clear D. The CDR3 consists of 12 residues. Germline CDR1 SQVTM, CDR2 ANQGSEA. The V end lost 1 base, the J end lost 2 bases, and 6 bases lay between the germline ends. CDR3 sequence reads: CSVEARPYEQYF. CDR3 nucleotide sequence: TGCAGCGTTGAAGCCCGACCCTACGAGCAGTACTTC.

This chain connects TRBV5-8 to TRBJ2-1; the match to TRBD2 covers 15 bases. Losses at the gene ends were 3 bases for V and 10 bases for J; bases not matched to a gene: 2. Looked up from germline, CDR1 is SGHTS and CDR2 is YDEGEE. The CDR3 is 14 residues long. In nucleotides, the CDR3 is TGTGCCAGCAGCTCCGGACTAGCGGGAGGGGAGCAGTTCTTC. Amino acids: CASSSGLAGGEQFF.

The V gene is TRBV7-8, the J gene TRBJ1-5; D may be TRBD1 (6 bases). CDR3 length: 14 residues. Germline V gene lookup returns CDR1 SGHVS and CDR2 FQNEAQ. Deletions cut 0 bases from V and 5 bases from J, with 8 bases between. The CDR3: CASSLAGGDQPQHF. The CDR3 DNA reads TGTGCCAGCAGCTTAGCTGGGGGCGATCAGCCCCAGCATTTT.

The DNA for the CDR3 is TGTGCCAGTAACGGACAGGGGCGCACAGATACGCAGTATTTT. Protein sequence: CASNGQGRTDTQYF. V usage is TRBV19 and J usage is TRBJ2-3, with 9 bases identical to TRBD1. The CDR3 covers 14 residues. V lost 7 bases and J lost 1; bases outside the gene matches: 3. The V gene's germline CDR1 is LNHDA and CDR2 SQIVND (reference sequence).

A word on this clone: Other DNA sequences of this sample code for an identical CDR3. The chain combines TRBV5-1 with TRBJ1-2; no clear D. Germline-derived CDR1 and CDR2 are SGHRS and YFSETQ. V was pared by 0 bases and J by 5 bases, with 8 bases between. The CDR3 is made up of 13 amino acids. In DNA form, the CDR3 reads TGCGCCAGCAGCTTGGAAGGCTCGTATGGCTACACCTTC. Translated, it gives CASSLEGSYGYTF. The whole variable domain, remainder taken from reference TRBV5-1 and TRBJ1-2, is KAGVTQTPRYLIKTRGQQVTLSCSPISGHRSVSWYQQTPGQGLQFLFEYFSETQRNKGNFPGRFSGRQFSNSRSEMNVSTLELGDSALYLCASSLEGSYGYTFGSGTRLTVV.

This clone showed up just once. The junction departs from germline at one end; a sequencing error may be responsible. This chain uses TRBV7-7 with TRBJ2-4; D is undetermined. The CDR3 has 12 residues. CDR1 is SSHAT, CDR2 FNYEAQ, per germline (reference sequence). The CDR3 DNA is TGTGCCAGCAGCCCCCCTGACCGGTATCGGCACTTC. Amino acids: CASSPPDRYRHF.

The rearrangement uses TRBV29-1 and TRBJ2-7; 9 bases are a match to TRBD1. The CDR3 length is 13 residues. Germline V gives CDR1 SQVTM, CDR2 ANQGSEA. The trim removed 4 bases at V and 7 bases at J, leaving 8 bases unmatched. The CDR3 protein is CSVVGTGPEEQYF. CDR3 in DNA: TGCAGCGTTGTTGGGACAGGGCCGGAGGAGCAGTACTTC.

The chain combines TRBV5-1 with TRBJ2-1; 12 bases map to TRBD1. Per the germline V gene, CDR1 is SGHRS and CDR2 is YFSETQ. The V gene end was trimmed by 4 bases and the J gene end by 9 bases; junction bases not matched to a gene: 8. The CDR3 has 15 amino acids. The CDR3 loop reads CASSRGQGAFSEQFF. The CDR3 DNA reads TGCGCCAGCAGCCGGGGACAGGGGGCTTTCAGTGAGCAGTTCTTC.

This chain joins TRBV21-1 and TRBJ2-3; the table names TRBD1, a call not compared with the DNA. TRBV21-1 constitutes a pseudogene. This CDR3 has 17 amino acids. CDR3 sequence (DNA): TGTGCCAGCAGCAAGAGGACAGGGGGACCTAGCACAGATACGCAGTATTTT. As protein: CASSKRTGGPSTDTQYF.

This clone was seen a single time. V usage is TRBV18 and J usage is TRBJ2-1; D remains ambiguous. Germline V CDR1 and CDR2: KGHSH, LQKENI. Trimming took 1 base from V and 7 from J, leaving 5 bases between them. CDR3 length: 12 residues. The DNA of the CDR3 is TGTGCCAGCTCACCACTCAGGAATGAGCAGTTCTTC. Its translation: CASSPLRNEQFF.

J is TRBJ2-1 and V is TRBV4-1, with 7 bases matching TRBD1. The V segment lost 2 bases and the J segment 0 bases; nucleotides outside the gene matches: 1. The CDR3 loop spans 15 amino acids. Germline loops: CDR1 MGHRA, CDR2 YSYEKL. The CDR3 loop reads CASSQTGVSYNEQFF. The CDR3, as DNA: TGCGCCAGCAGCCAAACAGGGGTCTCCTACAATGAGCAGTTCTTC.

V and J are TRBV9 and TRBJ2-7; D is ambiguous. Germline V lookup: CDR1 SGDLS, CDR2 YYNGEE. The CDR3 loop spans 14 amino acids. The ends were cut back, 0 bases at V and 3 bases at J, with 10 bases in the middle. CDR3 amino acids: CASSVAPEGYEQYF. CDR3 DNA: TGTGCCAGCAGCGTAGCTCCAGAAGGCTACGAGCAGTACTTC.